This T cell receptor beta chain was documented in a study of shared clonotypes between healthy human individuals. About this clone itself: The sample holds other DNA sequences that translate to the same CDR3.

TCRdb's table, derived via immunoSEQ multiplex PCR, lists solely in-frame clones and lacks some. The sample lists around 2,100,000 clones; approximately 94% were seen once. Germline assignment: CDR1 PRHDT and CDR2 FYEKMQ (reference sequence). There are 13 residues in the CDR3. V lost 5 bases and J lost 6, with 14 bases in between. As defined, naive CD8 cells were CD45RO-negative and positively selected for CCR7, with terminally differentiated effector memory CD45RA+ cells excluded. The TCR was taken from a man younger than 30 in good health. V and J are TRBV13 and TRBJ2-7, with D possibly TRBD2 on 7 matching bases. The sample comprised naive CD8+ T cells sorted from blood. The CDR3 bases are TGTGCCAGCAGCCCTCATAGGGGGGGCGAGCAGTACTTC. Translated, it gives CASSPHRGGEQYF.